The present T cell receptor beta chain was sequenced within a study of technical replicates of blood from several donors. Generated by immunoSEQ multiplex PCR, the TCRdb table keeps only in-frame clones and is missing some. This table has 85,000 to 100,000 clones, roughly 96% appearing once. The receptor was isolated from a human donor in good health. Sequenced: T cells isolated from PBMCs.

The CDR3 protein is CASSPRTGGYEQYF. DNA for the CDR3: TGCGCCAGCAGCCCTCGCACAGGGGGCTACGAGCAGTACTTC. V gene TRBV4-1 combines with J gene TRBJ2-7; 8 nucleotides line up with TRBD1. V shed 4 bases, J shed 3 bases, and the junction held 5 bases outside the gene matches. The CDR3 contains 14 residues. Germline CDR1 MGHRA, CDR2 YSYEKL.